The present T cell receptor beta chain was sequenced within a study of T-cell reconstitution after alpha-beta-depleted transplantation in children. Findings of the study overall: Diversity and T-cell counts at one year after transplant derived mostly from new T cells.

In the case of this clonotype: As yet, its antigen is unknown.

Preparation of the TCRbeta library involved a method that used unique molecular identifiers. TCRdb reprocessed the PCR reads with MiXCR, giving one entry per CDR3 protein. Seen here are approximately 630,000 distinct CDR3 sequences, around 13% observed once, and the top ten hold about 0.77%. The germline V gene encodes CDR1 WSHSY and CDR2 SAAADI. The CDR3 contains 15 residues. The V gene lost 6 bases and the J gene lost 2 bases, with 15 bases spanning the gap. The receptor comes from a girl aged 2 to 10 with congenital amegakaryocytic thrombocytopenia, due to receive a stem cell transplant. This specimen consisted of PBMCs, obtained before TCRalphabeta/CD19-depleted stem cell transplant. This sequence joins TRBV10-2 and TRBJ2-3; TRBD1 might be the D (7 bases). Written as DNA, the CDR3 is TGCGCCAGCAGAACTGACAGGGAGGACACAGATACGCAGTATTTT. Protein sequence: CASRTDREDTDTQYF.